One T cell receptor beta chain is described in this entry. The germline gives CDR1 LNHDA, CDR2 SQIVND (reference sequence). V was clipped by 0 bases and J by 2 bases, with 8 bases between them. This CDR3 contains 14 residues. TCRdb's copy holds only in-frame clones and misses some; the assay was immunoSEQ multiplex PCR. Of tens of thousands of clones in the sample, roughly 94% were seen once. The source of the sample is a study of control samples from healthy donors and cancer patients. The chain has TRBV19 and TRBJ2-7; the D gene is possibly TRBD1 (5 bases). Sequenced sample: blood. The TCR sequence derives from a man aged 30-40 years in good health. The CDR3 is CASSIERGTYEQYF. The CDR3 nucleotides are TGTGCCAGTAGTATAGAAAGGGGCACCTACGAGCAGTACTTC.